This TCR beta chain stems from a study of shared clonotypes between healthy human individuals. Using immunoSEQ multiplex PCR, the repertoire was profiled, and TCRdb retains in-frame clones only, with some absent. Here the sample spans about half a million clones, less than 80% being singletons. After removal of 5 bases from V and 7 bases from J, the junction contained 9 bases not matched to a gene. This CDR3 comprises 15 residues. Germline CDR1 reads MDHEN; CDR2 reads SYDVKM. The sample taken for sequencing was PBMCs. The J gene is TRBJ1-4, the V gene TRBV28, with TRBD1 identical over 8 bases. The source of this sequence is a woman in her forties in good health. Some clones in this sample may be carry-over from other donors' samples. The CDR3: CASSIPSGGGEKLFF. The CDR3 coding sequence is TGTGCCAGCAGTATCCCCTCAGGGGGCGGTGAAAAACTGTTTTTT.